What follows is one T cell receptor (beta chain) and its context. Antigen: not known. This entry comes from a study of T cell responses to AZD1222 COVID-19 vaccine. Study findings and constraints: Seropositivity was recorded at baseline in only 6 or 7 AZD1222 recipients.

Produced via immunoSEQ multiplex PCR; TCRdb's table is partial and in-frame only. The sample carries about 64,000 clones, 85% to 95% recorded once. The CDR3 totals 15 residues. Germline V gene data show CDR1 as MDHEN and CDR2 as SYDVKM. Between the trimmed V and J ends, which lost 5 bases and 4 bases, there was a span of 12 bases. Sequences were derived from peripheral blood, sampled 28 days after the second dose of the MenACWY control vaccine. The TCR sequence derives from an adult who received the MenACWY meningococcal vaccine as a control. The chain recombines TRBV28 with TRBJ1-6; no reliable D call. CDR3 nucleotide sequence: TGTGCCAGCAGTCCCCCGGAGTTATATAATTCACCCCTCCACTTT. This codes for CASSPPELYNSPLHF.